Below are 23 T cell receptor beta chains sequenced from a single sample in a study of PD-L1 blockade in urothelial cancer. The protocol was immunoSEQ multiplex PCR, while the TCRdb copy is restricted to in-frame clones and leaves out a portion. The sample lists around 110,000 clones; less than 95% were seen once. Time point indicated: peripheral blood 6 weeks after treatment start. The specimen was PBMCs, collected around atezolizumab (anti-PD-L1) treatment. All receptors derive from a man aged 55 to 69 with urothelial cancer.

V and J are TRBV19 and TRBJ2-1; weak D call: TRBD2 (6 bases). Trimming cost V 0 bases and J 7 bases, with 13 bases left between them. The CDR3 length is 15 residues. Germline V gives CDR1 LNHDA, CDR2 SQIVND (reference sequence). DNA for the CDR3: TGTGCCAGTAGTATAGAGGGGGACTTGTCGAATGAGCAGTTCTTC. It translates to CASSIEGDLSNEQFF.

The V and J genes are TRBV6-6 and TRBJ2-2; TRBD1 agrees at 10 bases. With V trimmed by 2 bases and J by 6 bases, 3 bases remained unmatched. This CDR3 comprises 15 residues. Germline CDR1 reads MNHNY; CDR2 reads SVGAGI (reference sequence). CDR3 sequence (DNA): TGTGCCAGCAGTTACGCGGGACAGGGGTCCGGGGAGCTGTTTTTT. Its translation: CASSYAGQGSGELFF.

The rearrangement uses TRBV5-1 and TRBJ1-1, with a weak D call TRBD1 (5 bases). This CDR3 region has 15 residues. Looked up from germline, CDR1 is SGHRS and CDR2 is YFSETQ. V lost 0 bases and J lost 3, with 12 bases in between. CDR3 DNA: TGCGCCAGCAGCTTGGGGTGGGGGGAACACACTGAAGCTTTCTTT. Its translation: CASSLGWGEHTEAFF. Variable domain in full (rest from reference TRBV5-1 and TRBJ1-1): KAGVTQTPRYLIKTRGQQVTLSCSPISGHRSVSWYQQTPGQGLQFLFEYFSETQRNKGNFPGRFSGRQFSNSRSEMNVSTLELGDSALYLCASSLGWGEHTEAFFGQGTRLTVV.

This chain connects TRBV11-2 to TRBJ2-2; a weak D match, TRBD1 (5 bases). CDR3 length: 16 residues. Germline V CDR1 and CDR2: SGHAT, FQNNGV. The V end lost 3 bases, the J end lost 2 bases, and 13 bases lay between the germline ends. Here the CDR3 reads CASSLGQRINTGELFF. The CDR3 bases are TGTGCCAGCAGCTTGGGGCAAAGGATAAACACCGGGGAGCTGTTTTTT.

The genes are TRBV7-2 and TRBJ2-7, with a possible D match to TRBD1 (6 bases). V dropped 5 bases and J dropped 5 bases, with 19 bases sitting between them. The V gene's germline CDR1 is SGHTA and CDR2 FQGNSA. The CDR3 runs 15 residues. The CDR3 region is CASSRQVSYLDEQYF. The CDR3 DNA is TGTGCCAGCAGCCGACAGGTTTCGTACCTTGACGAGCAGTACTTC.

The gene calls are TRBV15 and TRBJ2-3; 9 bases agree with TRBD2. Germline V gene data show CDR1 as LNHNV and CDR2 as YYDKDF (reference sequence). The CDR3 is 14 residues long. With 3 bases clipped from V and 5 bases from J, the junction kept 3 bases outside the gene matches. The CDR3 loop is CATSRTSGGDTQYF. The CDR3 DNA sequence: TGTGCCACCAGCAGGACTAGCGGAGGAGATACGCAGTATTTT.

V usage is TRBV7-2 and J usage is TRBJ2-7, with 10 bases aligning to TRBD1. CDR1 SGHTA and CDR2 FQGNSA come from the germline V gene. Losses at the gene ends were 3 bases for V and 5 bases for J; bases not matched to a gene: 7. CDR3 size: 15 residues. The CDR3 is CASSFADRGSDEQYF. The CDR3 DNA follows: TGTGCCAGCAGCTTCGCGGACAGGGGGTCGGACGAGCAGTACTTC. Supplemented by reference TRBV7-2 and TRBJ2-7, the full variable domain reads GAGVSQSPSNKVTEKGKDVELRCDPISGHTALYWYRQSLGQGLEFLIYFQGNSAPDKSGLPSDRFSAERTGGSVSTLTIQRTQQEDSAVYLCASSFADRGSDEQYFGPGTRLTVT.

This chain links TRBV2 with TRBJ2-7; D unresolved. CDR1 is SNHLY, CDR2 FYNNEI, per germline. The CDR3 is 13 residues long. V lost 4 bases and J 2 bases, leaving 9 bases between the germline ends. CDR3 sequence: CASSGGRTYEQYF. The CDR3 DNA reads TGTGCCAGCAGTGGTGGGCGTACCTACGAGCAGTACTTC.

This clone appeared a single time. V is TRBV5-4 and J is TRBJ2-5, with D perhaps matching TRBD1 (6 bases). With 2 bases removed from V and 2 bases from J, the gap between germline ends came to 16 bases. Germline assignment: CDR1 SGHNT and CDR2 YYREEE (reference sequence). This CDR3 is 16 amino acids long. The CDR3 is CASSFGGQQPQETQYF. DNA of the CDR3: TGTGCCAGCAGCTTTGGTGGACAGCAACCTCAAGAGACCCAGTACTTC.

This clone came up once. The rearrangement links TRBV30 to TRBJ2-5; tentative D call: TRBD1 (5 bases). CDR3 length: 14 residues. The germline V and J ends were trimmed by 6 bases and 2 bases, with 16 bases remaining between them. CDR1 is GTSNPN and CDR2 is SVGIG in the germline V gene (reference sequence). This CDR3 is CACDRGHIQETQYF. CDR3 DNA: TGTGCCTGTGATCGCGGACACATACAAGAGACCCAGTACTTC.

The CDR3, as DNA: TGTGCCAGCAGCTTACGCTCGCCCGGGGCCGGGGGCGGGGAGCTGTTTTTT. It codes for CASSLRSPGAGGGELFF. V usage is TRBV7-7 and J usage is TRBJ2-2; possibly TRBD2 for D (6 bases). The CDR3 loop spans 17 amino acids. Trimming cost V 2 bases and J 7 bases, with 20 bases left between them. Germline CDR1 is SSHAT and CDR2 is FNYEAQ (reference sequence). Full variable domain (remainder filled in from reference TRBV7-7 and TRBJ2-2): GAGVSQSPRYKVTKRGQDVTLRCDPISSHATLYWYQQALGQGPEFLTYFNYEAQPDKSGLPSDRFSAERPEGSISTLTIQRTEQRDSAMYRCASSLRSPGAGGGELFFGEGSRLTVL.

The CDR3 loop is CASSASFGTSGLSSTDTQYF. The CDR3 DNA reads as TGTGCCAGCAGCGCCTCCTTTGGGACTAGCGGCCTCTCTAGCACAGATACGCAGTATTTT. This sequence joins TRBV9 and TRBJ2-3, with 11 bases aligning to TRBD2. Germline lookup yields CDR1 SGDLS and CDR2 YYNGEE. This CDR3 is 20 amino acids long. V trimming: 3 bases; J trimming: 0 bases; junction bases outside the gene matches: 15.

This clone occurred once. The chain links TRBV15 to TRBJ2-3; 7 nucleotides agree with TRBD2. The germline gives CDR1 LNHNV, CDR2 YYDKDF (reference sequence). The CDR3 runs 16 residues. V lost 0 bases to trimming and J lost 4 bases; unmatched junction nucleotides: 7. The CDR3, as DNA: TGTGCCACCAGCAGAGAATTCTACCGGGGGGCAGATACGCAGTATTTT. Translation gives CATSREFYRGADTQYF.

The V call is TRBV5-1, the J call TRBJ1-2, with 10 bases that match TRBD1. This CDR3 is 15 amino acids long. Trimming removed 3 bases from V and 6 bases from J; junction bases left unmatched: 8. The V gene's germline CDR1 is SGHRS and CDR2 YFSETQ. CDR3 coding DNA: TGCGCCAGCAGCTATCGACAGGGGGCCGCAGATGGCTACACCTTC. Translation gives CASSYRQGAADGYTF.

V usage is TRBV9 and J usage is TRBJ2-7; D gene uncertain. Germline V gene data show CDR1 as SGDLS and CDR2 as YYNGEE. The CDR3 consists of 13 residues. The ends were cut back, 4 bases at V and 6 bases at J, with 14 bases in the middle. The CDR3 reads CASSPPGPGEQYF. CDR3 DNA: TGTGCCAGCAGCCCGCCCGGCCCGGGCGAGCAGTACTTC.

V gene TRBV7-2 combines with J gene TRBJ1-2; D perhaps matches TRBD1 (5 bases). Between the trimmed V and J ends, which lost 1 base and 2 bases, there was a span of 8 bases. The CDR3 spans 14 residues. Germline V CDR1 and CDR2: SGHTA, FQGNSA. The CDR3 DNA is TGTGCCAGCAGCTTAGGCAGGGTCAACTATGGCTACACCTTC. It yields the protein CASSLGRVNYGYTF. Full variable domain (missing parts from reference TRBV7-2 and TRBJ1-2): GAGVSQSPSNKVTEKGKDVELRCDPISGHTALYWYRQSLGQGLEFLIYFQGNSAPDKSGLPSDRFSAERTGGSVSTLTIQRTQQEDSAVYLCASSLGRVNYGYTFGSGTRLTVV.

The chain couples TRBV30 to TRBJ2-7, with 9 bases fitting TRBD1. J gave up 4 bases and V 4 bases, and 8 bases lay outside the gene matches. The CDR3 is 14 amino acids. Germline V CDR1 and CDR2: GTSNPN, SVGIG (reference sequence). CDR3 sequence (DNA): TGTGCCTGGAACCCGGGACAGGGAAATTACGAGCAGTACTTC. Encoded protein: CAWNPGQGNYEQYF.

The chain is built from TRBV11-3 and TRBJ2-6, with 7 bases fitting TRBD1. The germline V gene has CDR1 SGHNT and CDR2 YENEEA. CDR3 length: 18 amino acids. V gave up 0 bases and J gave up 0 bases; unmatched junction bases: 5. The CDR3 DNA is TGTGCCAGCAGCTTAGAGGAGACAGGGAGCTCTGGGGCCAACGTCCTGACTTTC. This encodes CASSLEETGSSGANVLTF.

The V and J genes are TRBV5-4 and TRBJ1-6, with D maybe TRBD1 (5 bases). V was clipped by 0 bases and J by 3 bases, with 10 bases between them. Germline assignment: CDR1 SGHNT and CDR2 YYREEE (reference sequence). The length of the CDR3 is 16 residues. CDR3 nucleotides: TGTGCCAGCAGCTTGGCCGCAGGGAACTATAATTCACCCCTCCACTTT. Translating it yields CASSLAAGNYNSPLHF.

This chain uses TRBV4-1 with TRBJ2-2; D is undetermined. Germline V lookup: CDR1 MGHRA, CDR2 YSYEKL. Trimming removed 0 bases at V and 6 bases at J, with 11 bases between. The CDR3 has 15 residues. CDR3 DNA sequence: TGCGCCAGCAGCCAAGATGTCACTGCCTCCGGGGAGCTGTTTTTT. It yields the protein CASSQDVTASGELFF.

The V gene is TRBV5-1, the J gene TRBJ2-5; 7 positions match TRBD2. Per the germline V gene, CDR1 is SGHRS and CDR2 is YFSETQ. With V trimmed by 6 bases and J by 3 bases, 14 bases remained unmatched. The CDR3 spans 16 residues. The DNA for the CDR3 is TGCGCCAGCACATCAAGAGCGGCTAGCGGTAAAGAGACCCAGTACTTC. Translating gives CASTSRAASGKETQYF.

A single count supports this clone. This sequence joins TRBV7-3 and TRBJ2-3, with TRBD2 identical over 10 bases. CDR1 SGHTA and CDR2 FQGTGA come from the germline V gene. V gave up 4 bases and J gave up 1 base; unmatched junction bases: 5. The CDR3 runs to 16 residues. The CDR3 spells CASSWGLATRTDTQYF. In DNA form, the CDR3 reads TGTGCCAGCAGCTGGGGACTAGCGACCCGCACAGATACGCAGTATTTT.

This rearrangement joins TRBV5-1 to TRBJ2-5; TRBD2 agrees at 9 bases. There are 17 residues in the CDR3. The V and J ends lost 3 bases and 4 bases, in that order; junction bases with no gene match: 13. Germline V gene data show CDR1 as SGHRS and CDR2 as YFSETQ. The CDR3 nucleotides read TGCGCCAGCAGCTCCCTTTCTAGCGGGATAAGTAGAGAGACCCAGTACTTC. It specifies CASSSLSSGISRETQYF.